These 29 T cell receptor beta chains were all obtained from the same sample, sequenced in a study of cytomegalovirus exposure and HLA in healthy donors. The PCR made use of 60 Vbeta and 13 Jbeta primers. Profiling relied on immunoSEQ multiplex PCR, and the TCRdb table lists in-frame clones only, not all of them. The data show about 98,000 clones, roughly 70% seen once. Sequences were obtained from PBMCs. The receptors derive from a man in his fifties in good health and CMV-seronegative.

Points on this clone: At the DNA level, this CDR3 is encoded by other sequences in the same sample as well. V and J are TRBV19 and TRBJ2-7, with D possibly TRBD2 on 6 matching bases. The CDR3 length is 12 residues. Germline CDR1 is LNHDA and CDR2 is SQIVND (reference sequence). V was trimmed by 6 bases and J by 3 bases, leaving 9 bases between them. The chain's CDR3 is CASSTGSYEQYF. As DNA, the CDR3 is TGTGCCAGTAGCACCGGGAGCTACGAGCAGTACTTC.

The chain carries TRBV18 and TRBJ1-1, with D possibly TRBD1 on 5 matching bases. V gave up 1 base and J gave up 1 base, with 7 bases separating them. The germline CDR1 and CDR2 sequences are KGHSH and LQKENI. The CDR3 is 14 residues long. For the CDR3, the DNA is TGTGCCAGCTCACCACAGGACACGAACACTGAAGCTTTCTTT. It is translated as CASSPQDTNTEAFF.

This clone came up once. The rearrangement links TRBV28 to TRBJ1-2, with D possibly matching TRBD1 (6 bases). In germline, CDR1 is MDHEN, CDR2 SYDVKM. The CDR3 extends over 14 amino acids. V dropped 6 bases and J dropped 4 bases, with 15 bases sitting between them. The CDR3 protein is CASRIPDSLYGYTF. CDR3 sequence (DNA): TGTGCCAGCAGAATCCCGGACAGCCTCTATGGCTACACCTTC.

CDR3 sequence reads: CASSSIGQGAYGYTF. The CDR3 nucleotides read TGTGCCAGCAGCAGTATAGGACAGGGGGCGTATGGCTACACCTTC. This chain connects TRBV7-9 to TRBJ1-2; the match to TRBD1 covers 11 bases. V trimming: 5 bases; J trimming: 5 bases; junction bases outside the gene matches: 7. CDR3 length: 15 amino acids. The V gene's germline CDR1 is SEHNR and CDR2 FQNEAQ (reference sequence).

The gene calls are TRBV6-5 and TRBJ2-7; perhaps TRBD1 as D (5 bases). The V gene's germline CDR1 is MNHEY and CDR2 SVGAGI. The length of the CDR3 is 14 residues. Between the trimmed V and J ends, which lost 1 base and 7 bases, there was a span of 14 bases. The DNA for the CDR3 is TGTGCCAGCAGTTACTATAGGGGTTCGAGGGAGCAGTACTTC. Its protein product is CASSYYRGSREQYF.

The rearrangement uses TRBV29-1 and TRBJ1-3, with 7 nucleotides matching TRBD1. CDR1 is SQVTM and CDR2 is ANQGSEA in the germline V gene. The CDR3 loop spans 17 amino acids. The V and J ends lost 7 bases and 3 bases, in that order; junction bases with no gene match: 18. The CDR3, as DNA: TGCAGCGCGGAATACGGGACAGCTTCTTTTTTTGGAAACACCATATATTTT. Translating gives CSAEYGTASFFGNTIYF. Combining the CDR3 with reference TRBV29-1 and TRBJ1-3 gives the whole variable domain SAVISQKPSRDICQRGTSLTIQCQVDSQVTMMFWYRQQPGQSLTLIATANQGSEATYESGFVIDKFPISRPNLTFSTLTVSNMSPEDSSIYLCSAEYGTASFFGNTIYFGEGSWLTVV.

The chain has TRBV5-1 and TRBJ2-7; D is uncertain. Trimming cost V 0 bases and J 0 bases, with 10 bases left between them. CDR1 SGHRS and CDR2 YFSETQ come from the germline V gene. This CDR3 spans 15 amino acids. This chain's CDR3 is CASSLVVYNSYEQYF. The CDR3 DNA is TGCGCCAGCAGCTTGGTAGTTTATAACTCCTACGAGCAGTACTTC.

The CDR3 loop is CASSHKALGGGYGYTF. The CDR3 DNA reads as TGTGCCAGCAGTCACAAAGCGCTCGGGGGAGGATACGGCTACACCTTC. The chain has TRBV5-6 and TRBJ1-2; tentatively, D is TRBD1 (5 bases). The CDR3 is 16 residues long. From germline, CDR1 is SGHDT and CDR2 YYEEEE. The V end lost 5 bases, the J end lost 8 bases, and 25 bases lay between the germline ends. Combining the CDR3 with reference TRBV5-6 and TRBJ1-2 gives the whole variable domain DAGVTQSPTHLIKTRGQQVTLRCSPKSGHDTVSWYQQALGQGPQFIFQYYEEEERQRGNFPDRFSGHQFPNYSSELNVNALLLGDSALYLCASSHKALGGGYGYTFGSGTRLTVV.

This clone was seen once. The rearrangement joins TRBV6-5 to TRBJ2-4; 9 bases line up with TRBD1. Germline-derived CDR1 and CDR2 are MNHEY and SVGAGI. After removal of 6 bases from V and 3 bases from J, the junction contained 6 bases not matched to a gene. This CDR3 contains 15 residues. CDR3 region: CASSSGQGYKNIQYF. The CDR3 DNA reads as TGTGCCAGCAGCTCGGGACAGGGCTACAAAAACATTCAGTACTTC.

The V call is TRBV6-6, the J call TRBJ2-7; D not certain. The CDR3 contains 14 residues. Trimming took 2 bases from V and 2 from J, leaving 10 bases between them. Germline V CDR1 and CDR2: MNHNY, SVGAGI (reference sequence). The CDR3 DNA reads TGTGCCAGCAGTTACGGCAGAAAACCCTACGAGCAGTACTTC. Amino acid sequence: CASSYGRKPYEQYF.

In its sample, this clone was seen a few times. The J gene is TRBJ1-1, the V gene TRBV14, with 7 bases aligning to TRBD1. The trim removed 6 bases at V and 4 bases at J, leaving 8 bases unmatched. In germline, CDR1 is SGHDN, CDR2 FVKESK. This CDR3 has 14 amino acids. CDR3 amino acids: CASSNAPGGTEAFF. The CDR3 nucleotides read TGTGCCAGCAGTAACGCTCCAGGGGGCACTGAAGCTTTCTTT.

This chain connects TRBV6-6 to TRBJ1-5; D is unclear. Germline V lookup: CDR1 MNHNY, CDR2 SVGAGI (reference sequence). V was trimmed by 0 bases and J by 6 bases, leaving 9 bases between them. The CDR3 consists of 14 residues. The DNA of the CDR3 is TGTGCCAGCAGTTACTCGAAGTTGAGTCAGCCCCAGCATTTT. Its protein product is CASSYSKLSQPQHF.

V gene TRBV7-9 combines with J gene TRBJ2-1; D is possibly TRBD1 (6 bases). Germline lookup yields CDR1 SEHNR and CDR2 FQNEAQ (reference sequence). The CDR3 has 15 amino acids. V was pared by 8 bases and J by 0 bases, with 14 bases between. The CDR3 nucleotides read TGTGCCAGCCGAGGCGAAGGGGGCTCCTACAATGAGCAGTTCTTC. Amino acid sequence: CASRGEGGSYNEQFF.

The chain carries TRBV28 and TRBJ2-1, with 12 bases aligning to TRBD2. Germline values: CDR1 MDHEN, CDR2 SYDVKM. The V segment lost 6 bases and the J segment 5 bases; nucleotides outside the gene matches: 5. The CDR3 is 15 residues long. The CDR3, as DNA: TGTGCCAGCAGCCCTAGCGGGAGGGTACACAATGAGCAGTTCTTC. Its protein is CASSPSGRVHNEQFF.

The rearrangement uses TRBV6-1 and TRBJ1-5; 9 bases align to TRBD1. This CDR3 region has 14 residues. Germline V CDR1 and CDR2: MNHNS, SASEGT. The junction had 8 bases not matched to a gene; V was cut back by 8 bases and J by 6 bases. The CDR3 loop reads CASLDRGLGQPQHF. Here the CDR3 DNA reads TGTGCCAGCTTGGACAGGGGTTTGGGTCAGCCCCAGCATTTT.

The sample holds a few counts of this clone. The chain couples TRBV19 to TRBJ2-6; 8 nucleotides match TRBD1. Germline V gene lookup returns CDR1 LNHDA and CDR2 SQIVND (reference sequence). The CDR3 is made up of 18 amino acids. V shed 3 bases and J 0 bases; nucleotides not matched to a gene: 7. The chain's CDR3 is CASSILPGGASGANVLTF. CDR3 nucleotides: TGTGCCAGTAGTATTCTGCCAGGGGGCGCCTCTGGGGCCAACGTCCTGACTTTC.

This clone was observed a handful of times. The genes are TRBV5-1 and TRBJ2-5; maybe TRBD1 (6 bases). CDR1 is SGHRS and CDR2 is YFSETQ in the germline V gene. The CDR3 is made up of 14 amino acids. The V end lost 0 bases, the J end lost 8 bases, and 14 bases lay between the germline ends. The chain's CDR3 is CASSLVGATGTQYF. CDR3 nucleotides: TGCGCCAGCAGCTTGGTCGGAGCGACAGGTACCCAGTACTTC.

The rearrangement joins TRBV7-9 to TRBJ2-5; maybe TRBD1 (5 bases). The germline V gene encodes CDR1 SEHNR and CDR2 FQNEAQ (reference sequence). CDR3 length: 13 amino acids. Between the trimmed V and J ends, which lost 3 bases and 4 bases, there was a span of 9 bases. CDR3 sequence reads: CASSFRVGETQYF. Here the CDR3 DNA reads TGTGCCAGCAGCTTCAGGGTGGGAGAGACCCAGTACTTC.

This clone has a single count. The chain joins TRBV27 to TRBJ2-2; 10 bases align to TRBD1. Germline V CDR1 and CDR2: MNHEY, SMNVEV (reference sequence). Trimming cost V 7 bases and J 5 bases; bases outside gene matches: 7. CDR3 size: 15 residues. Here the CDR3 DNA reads TGTGCCAGCACTCCGGGACAGGGGAGGACCGGGGAGCTGTTTTTT. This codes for CASTPGQGRTGELFF.

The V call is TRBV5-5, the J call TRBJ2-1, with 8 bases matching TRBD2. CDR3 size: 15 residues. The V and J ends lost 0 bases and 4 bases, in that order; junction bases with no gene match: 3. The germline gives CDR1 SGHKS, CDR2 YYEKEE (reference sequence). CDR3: CASSLGLAGYNEQFF. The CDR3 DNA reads TGTGCCAGCAGCTTGGGGTTAGCGGGATACAATGAGCAGTTCTTC.

In DNA form, the CDR3 reads TGTGCCAGCTTGACAGGGGGTCGGAAGTACGAGCAGTACTTC. Translating gives CASLTGGRKYEQYF. This sequence joins TRBV2 and TRBJ2-7; 9 bases agree with TRBD1. V shed 8 bases, J shed 4 bases, and the junction held 9 bases outside the gene matches. The germline gives CDR1 SNHLY, CDR2 FYNNEI. The CDR3 runs 14 residues.

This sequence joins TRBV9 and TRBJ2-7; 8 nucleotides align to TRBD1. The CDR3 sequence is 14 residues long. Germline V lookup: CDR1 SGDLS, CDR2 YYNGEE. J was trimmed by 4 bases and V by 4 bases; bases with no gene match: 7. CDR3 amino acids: CASSPTGDAYEQYF. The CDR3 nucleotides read TGTGCCAGCAGCCCGACAGGGGACGCGTACGAGCAGTACTTC.

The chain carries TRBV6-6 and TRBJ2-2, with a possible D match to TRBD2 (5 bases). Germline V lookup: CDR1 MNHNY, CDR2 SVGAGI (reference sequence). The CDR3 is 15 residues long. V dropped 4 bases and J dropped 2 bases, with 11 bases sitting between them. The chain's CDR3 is CASSLSGVNTGELFF. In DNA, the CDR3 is TGTGCCAGCAGTTTGTCCGGGGTTAACACCGGGGAGCTGTTTTTT.

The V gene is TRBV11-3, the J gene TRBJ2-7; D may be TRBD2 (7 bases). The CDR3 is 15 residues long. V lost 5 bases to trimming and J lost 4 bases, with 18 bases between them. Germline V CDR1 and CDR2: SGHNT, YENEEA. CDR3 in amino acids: CASSPVRGGLYEQYF. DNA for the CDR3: TGTGCCAGCAGCCCCGTTAGGGGGGGACTTTACGAGCAGTACTTC.

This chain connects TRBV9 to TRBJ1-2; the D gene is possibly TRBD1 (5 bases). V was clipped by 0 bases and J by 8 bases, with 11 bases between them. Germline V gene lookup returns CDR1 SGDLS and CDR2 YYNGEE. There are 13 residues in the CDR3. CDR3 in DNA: TGTGCCAGCAGCGTAGGTCAAGGGGTAGGCTACACCTTC. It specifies CASSVGQGVGYTF.

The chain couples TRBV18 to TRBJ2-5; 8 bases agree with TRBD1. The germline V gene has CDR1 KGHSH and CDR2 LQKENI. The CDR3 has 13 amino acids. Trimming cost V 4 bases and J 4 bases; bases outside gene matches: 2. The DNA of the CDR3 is TGTGCCAGCTCACGGACAGGGTTAGAGACCCAGTACTTC. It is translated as CASSRTGLETQYF.

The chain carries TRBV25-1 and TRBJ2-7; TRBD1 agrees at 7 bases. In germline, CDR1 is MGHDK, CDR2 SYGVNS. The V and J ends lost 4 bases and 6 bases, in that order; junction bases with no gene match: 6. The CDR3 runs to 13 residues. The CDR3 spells CASSAQGGGEQYF. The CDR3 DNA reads TGTGCCAGCAGTGCACAAGGGGGCGGCGAGCAGTACTTC.

The CDR3 loop reads CASSRDRGPLANYGYTF. CDR3 coding DNA: TGCGCCAGCAGCCGGGACAGGGGGCCCCTAGCTAACTATGGCTACACCTTC. The V gene is TRBV5-1, the J gene TRBJ1-2, with 12 bases aligning to TRBD1. CDR3 length: 17 amino acids. J was trimmed by 0 bases and V by 4 bases; bases with no gene match: 7. Germline-derived CDR1 and CDR2 are SGHRS and YFSETQ. The whole variable domain, filled in from reference TRBV5-1 and TRBJ1-2, reads KAGVTQTPRYLIKTRGQQVTLSCSPISGHRSVSWYQQTPGQGLQFLFEYFSETQRNKGNFPGRFSGRQFSNSRSEMNVSTLELGDSALYLCASSRDRGPLANYGYTFGSGTRLTVV.

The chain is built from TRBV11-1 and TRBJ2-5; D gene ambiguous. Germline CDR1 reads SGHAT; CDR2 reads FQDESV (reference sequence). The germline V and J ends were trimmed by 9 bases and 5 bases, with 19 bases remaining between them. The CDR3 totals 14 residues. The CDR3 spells CASSNYVGQETQYF. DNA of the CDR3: TGTGCCAGTAGCAACTATGTGGGTCAGGAGACCCAGTACTTC.